These 28 T cell receptor beta chains originate from one sample sequenced in a study of control samples from healthy donors and cancer patients. Sequencing used immunoSEQ multiplex PCR; TCRdb keeps in-frame clones, though not all of them. The sample records about 110,000 clones, around 88% being singletons. Material: blood. All receptors derive from a woman aged 45 to 65 in good health.

CDR3 nucleotide sequence: TGTGCCAGCTCATCAGACAGGACAGGGGGCACTGAAGCTTTCTTT. Protein sequence: CASSSDRTGGTEAFF. This chain joins TRBV18 and TRBJ1-1; 10 bases map to TRBD1. The CDR3 is made up of 15 amino acids. Trimming at V came to 5 bases and at J to 4 bases, leaving 7 bases not matched to a gene. The germline V gene has CDR1 KGHSH and CDR2 LQKENI.

The rearrangement links TRBV7-8 to TRBJ1-4, with a possible D match to TRBD1 (6 bases). From germline, CDR1 is SGHVS and CDR2 FQNEAQ. V lost 4 bases and J 8 bases, leaving 20 bases between the germline ends. This CDR3 comprises 16 residues. In DNA, the CDR3 is TGTGCCAGCAGCTCGATGGAAGGGGGGATGGAGGAAAAACTGTTTTTT. Its translation is CASSSMEGGMEEKLFF. Variable domain in full (rest from reference TRBV7-8 and TRBJ1-4): GAGVSQSPRYKVAKRGQDVALRCDPISGHVSLFWYQQALGQGPEFLTYFQNEAQLDKSGLPSDRFFAERPEGSVSTLKIQRTQQEDSAVYLCASSSMEGGMEEKLFFGSGTQLSVL.

This rearrangement joins TRBV18 to TRBJ1-1; 7 nucleotides line up with TRBD1. The V gene's germline CDR1 is KGHSH and CDR2 LQKENI. V gave up 3 bases and J gave up 9 bases; unmatched junction bases: 10. The CDR3 runs to 14 residues. CDR3 coding DNA: TGTGCCAGCTCACCGCGGCAGGGGGAAGGTCAAGCTTTCTTT. Translated: CASSPRQGEGQAFF.

The chain employs TRBV7-2 and TRBJ1-2; no clear D gene. Germline CDR1 SGHTA, CDR2 FQGNSA. The CDR3 covers 14 residues. V was shortened by 1 base and J by 4 bases, with 10 bases between the two germline ends. CDR3 nucleotides: TGTGCCAGCAGCTTAGGCGGGTCGTCCTATGGCTACACCTTC. It specifies CASSLGGSSYGYTF. Supplemented by reference TRBV7-2 and TRBJ1-2, the full variable domain reads GAGVSQSPSNKVTEKGKDVELRCDPISGHTALYWYRQSLGQGLEFLIYFQGNSAPDKSGLPSDRFSAERTGGSVSTLTIQRTQQEDSAVYLCASSLGGSSYGYTFGSGTRLTVV.

The chain uses TRBV15 and TRBJ1-2; D is undetermined. The CDR3 is 14 amino acids. The V gene lost 0 bases and the J gene lost 5 bases, with 10 bases spanning the gap. Germline lookup yields CDR1 LNHNV and CDR2 YYDKDF (reference sequence). The CDR3 loop reads CATSRDRGGYGYTF. For the CDR3, the DNA is TGTGCCACCAGCAGAGATCGTGGCGGGTATGGCTACACCTTC.

V and J are TRBV7-9 and TRBJ2-1; D may be TRBD2 (7 bases). Germline CDR1 SEHNR, CDR2 FQNEAQ (reference sequence). Trimming left V 3 bases short and J 0 bases short, with 9 bases between. The CDR3 is 15 amino acids. This CDR3 is CASSLAGASYNEQFF. The CDR3 nucleotides are TGTGCCAGCAGCTTGGCGGGGGCCTCCTACAATGAGCAGTTCTTC.

The CDR3 bases are TGCAGTGCTAGTATAGGATGGAGGGGGGGGAACACCGGGGAGCTGTTTTTT. Protein product: CSASIGWRGGNTGELFF. The J gene is TRBJ2-2, the V gene TRBV20-1; tentatively, D is TRBD2 (7 bases). V was cut by 3 bases and J by 1 base, with 18 bases left in between. This CDR3 region has 17 residues. Germline-derived CDR1 and CDR2 are DFQATT and SNEGSKA (reference sequence).

The genes are TRBV29-1 and TRBJ2-5, with D possibly being TRBD2 (5 bases). The CDR3 runs to 14 residues. Trimming took 6 bases from V and 1 from J, leaving 15 bases between them. Germline CDR1 and CDR2: SQVTM and ANQGSEA. The DNA for the CDR3 is TGCAGCGTGGGGAGTCGGGTTACCCAAGAGACCCAGTACTTC. Translation gives CSVGSRVTQETQYF.

This sequence joins TRBV27 and TRBJ2-7; 7 positions match TRBD2. Per germline, CDR1 MNHEY and CDR2 SMNVEV (reference sequence). Unmatched junction bases numbered 10, after V lost 3 bases and J lost 5 bases. The CDR3 is 15 amino acids. This CDR3 is CASSFGRGVRNEQYF. As DNA, the CDR3 is TGTGCCAGCAGTTTTGGGAGGGGAGTTCGGAACGAGCAGTACTTC.

The chain is built from TRBV5-5 and TRBJ2-7; 7 bases map to TRBD1. The trim removed 4 bases at V and 5 bases at J, leaving 15 bases unmatched. The CDR3 has 16 amino acids. Germline CDR1 reads SGHKS; CDR2 reads YYEKEE (reference sequence). The CDR3 protein is CASSDLETGDVHEQYF. The CDR3 coding sequence is TGTGCCAGCAGCGACCTCGAAACAGGGGACGTCCACGAGCAGTACTTC.

V is TRBV5-4 and J is TRBJ2-5, with 8 bases fitting TRBD2. Germline trimming cut 9 bases from V and 2 bases from J; bases unmatched to any gene: 9. CDR3 size: 14 residues. The germline V gene has CDR1 SGHNT and CDR2 YYREEE (reference sequence). The CDR3 nucleotides read TGTGCCACTCAAGCGGGGGCCCAACAAGAGACCCAGTACTTC. This gives the protein CATQAGAQQETQYF.

The chain couples TRBV5-6 to TRBJ2-7; no clear D. Trimming removed 1 base at V and 5 bases at J, with 4 bases between. The CDR3 consists of 11 residues. Germline assignment: CDR1 SGHDT and CDR2 YYEEEE. CDR3 in DNA: TGTGCCAGCAGCTTGAGGAACGAGCAGTACTTC. The encoded protein is CASSLRNEQYF.

The genes are TRBV14 and TRBJ2-3, with a weak D call TRBD2 (6 bases). Trimming took 3 bases from V and 8 from J, leaving 9 bases between them. Germline values: CDR1 SGHDN, CDR2 FVKESK. The CDR3 covers 12 residues. The DNA for the CDR3 is TGTGCCAGCAGCCAGACTAGGGGTACGCAGTATTTT. Translated: CASSQTRGTQYF.

The chain has TRBV6-2 or TRBV6-3 and TRBJ1-1; 8 bases are shared with TRBD1. CDR3 length: 15 amino acids. Trimming took 2 bases from V and 6 from J; bases not matched to a gene: 8. Germline V gives CDR1 MNHEY, CDR2 SVGEGT. CDR3 region: CASSYPPDRAPEAFF. For the CDR3, the DNA is TGTGCCAGCAGTTACCCCCCGGACAGGGCCCCTGAAGCTTTCTTT.

For the CDR3, the DNA is TGTGCCAGCAGCCAAACCGTGTATGGCTACACCTTC. It yields the protein CASSQTVYGYTF. The rearrangement joins TRBV3-1 (or the pseudogene TRBV3-2) to TRBJ1-2; no firm D call. Germline V lookup: CDR1 LGHDT, CDR2 YNNKEL (reference sequence). The CDR3 has 12 residues. V was pared by 2 bases and J by 5 bases, with 6 bases between.

The rearrangement uses TRBV5-1 and TRBJ1-1, with D uncertain. The V gene lost 3 bases and the J gene lost 1 base, with 19 bases spanning the gap. The CDR3 spans 17 residues. Germline CDR1 SGHRS, CDR2 YFSETQ. CDR3 protein: CASSSPRPRTGNTEAFF. The DNA of the CDR3 is TGCGCCAGCAGCTCGCCCCGTCCTCGGACGGGGAACACTGAAGCTTTCTTT.

This clone occurred a few times. The chain recombines TRBV29-1 with TRBJ2-1, with 10 nucleotides matching TRBD1. This CDR3 is 17 amino acids long. The J segment lost 0 bases and the V segment lost 5 bases, leaving 10 bases of the junction unmatched. Germline V gene lookup returns CDR1 SQVTM and CDR2 ANQGSEA. The CDR3 spells CSVLTGGGLSSYNEQFF. The CDR3 bases are TGCAGCGTTTTGACAGGGGGCGGTTTAAGCTCCTACAATGAGCAGTTCTTC.

The J gene is TRBJ2-5, the V gene TRBV2; possible D gene TRBD2, 5 bases. The CDR3 has 13 amino acids. The V gene lost 7 bases and the J gene lost 4 bases, with 13 bases spanning the gap. The germline gives CDR1 SNHLY, CDR2 FYNNEI. CDR3 amino acids: CASTGRNTETQYF. The CDR3 bases are TGTGCCAGCACGGGGAGAAATACAGAGACCCAGTACTTC. The full variable domain, in which reference TRBV2 and TRBJ2-5 provide the parts outside the CDR3, is EPEVTQTPSHQVTQMGQEVILRCVPISNHLYFYWYRQILGQKVEFLVSFYNNEISEKSEIFDDQFSVERPDGSNFTLKIRSTKLEDSAMYFCASTGRNTETQYFGPGTRLLVL.

The chain recombines TRBV18 with TRBJ2-3; possibly TRBD1 for D (6 bases). CDR1 is KGHSH, CDR2 LQKENI, per germline. The CDR3 length is 16 residues. The V end was cut by 3 bases, the J end by 0 bases, with 13 bases between. The CDR3 here is CASSPPGHHSTDTQYF. DNA of the CDR3: TGTGCCAGCTCACCTCCGGGACACCACAGCACAGATACGCAGTATTTT.

The rearrangement uses TRBV7-9 and TRBJ2-2; 11 nucleotides line up with TRBD1. This CDR3 is built from 15 residues. With 8 bases clipped from V and 5 bases from J, the junction kept 7 bases outside the gene matches. The germline V gene has CDR1 SEHNR and CDR2 FQNEAQ (reference sequence). The CDR3 region has the DNA TGTGCCAGCCCCGGCCGGGACAGGGGGACCGGGGAGCTGTTTTTT. Encoded protein: CASPGRDRGTGELFF.

The chain combines TRBV18 with TRBJ2-1, with TRBD2 as a possible D gene (5 bases). V was clipped by 5 bases and J by 7 bases, with 21 bases between them. The CDR3 sequence is 16 residues long. Germline V gives CDR1 KGHSH, CDR2 LQKENI. The CDR3 is CASSSPRALRENEQFF. As DNA, the CDR3 is TGTGCCAGCTCAAGCCCCCGGGCCCTGAGGGAGAATGAGCAGTTCTTC.

The gene calls are TRBV25-1 and TRBJ1-1; 10 bases are shared with TRBD1. This CDR3 region has 14 residues. Germline V lookup: CDR1 MGHDK, CDR2 SYGVNS. Trimming cost V 3 bases and J 4 bases; bases outside gene matches: 2. The CDR3 DNA follows: TGTGCCAGCAGTGAGCGGACAGGGGGCACTGAAGCTTTCTTT. Translating gives CASSERTGGTEAFF.

The chain is built from TRBV24-1 and TRBJ1-5, with D possibly matching TRBD1 (5 bases). This CDR3 contains 13 residues. V lost 4 bases and J 6 bases, leaving 9 bases between the germline ends. CDR1 is KGHDR and CDR2 is SFDVKD in the germline V gene. In nucleotides, the CDR3 is TGTGCCACCAGTGACGGGGGAAGTCAGCCCCAGCATTTT. Translating it yields CATSDGGSQPQHF.

The chain carries TRBV13 and TRBJ1-6, with D unresolved. V was cut by 4 bases and J by 10 bases, with 8 bases left in between. Germline CDR1 PRHDT, CDR2 FYEKMQ (reference sequence). This CDR3 region has 12 residues. CDR3 amino acids: CASSSLGSPLHF. The CDR3 DNA reads TGTGCCAGCAGCTCGCTTGGGTCACCCCTCCACTTT.

CDR3 sequence reads: CASSRGRMSSYEQYF. The CDR3, as DNA: TGTGCCAGTAGTAGGGGCAGGATGTCATCCTACGAGCAGTACTTC. J is TRBJ2-7 and V is TRBV19, with D perhaps matching TRBD1 (5 bases). CDR1 is LNHDA, CDR2 SQIVND, per germline (reference sequence). V was shortened by 4 bases and J by 1 base, with 14 bases between the two germline ends. The CDR3 sequence is 15 residues long.

The chain combines TRBV24-1 with TRBJ1-5; TRBD1 aligns across 9 bases. This CDR3 is 16 amino acids long. CDR1 and CDR2 from the germline V gene are KGHDR and SFDVKD. V lost 3 bases and J lost 5; bases outside the gene matches: 7. CDR3 nucleotides: TGTGCCACCAGTGATAGAACAGGGGGCGCGCATCAGCCCCAGCATTTT. Translated: CATSDRTGGAHQPQHF.

Comment on this clone: It may be a read error: a sequence one base away is much more abundant. The chain uses TRBV7-9 and TRBJ1-1, with D possibly being TRBD1 (5 bases). Germline assignment: CDR1 SEHNR and CDR2 FQNEAQ (reference sequence). Deletions cut 5 bases from V and 0 bases from J, with 7 bases between. The CDR3 is made up of 13 amino acids. CDR3 sequence reads: CASSPTVNTEAFF. The DNA for the CDR3 is TGTGCCAGCAGCCCGACAGTGAACACTGAAGCTTTCTTT.

This chain uses TRBV5-1 with TRBJ2-1; perhaps TRBD2 as D (7 bases). V dropped 4 bases and J dropped 8 bases, with 19 bases sitting between them. Per the germline V gene, CDR1 is SGHRS and CDR2 is YFSETQ. The CDR3 is 15 amino acids. The CDR3 region has the DNA TGCGCCAGCAGCCCCTGGGGGGCGGGAGAGGATGAGCAGTTCTTC. Translation: CASSPWGAGEDEQFF.